These 6 T cell receptor beta chains came from one sample sequenced in a study of blood T cell repertoires in COVID-19. TCRdb's copy holds only in-frame clones and misses some; the assay was immunoSEQ multiplex PCR. Here the sample spans a few hundred thousand clones, about 85% being singletons. Sequencing was done on a sample of PBMCs or T cells enriched from blood (not recorded which). The receptors derive from a woman in her 50s who had been exposed to COVID-19.

The gene calls are TRBV4-2 and TRBJ2-1; 9 nucleotides line up with TRBD1. The CDR3 consists of 15 residues. With V trimmed by 1 base and J by 5 bases, 3 bases remained unmatched. Germline values: CDR1 LGHNA, CDR2 YNFKEQ. The CDR3 here is CASSQGGTGNNEQFF. DNA of the CDR3: TGTGCCAGCAGCCAAGGAGGGACAGGGAACAATGAGCAGTTCTTC.

This chain joins TRBV28 and TRBJ1-1; 7 bases are a match to TRBD1. The CDR3 length is 13 residues. The V and J ends lost 11 bases and 0 bases, in that order; junction bases with no gene match: 6. Germline V gives CDR1 MDHEN, CDR2 SYDVKM. DNA of the CDR3: TGTGCCGGGGCCGGGACAGTGAACACTGAAGCTTTCTTT. Residues: CAGAGTVNTEAFF.

This clone was detected once. This chain links TRBV2 with TRBJ1-1, with D possibly being TRBD1 (6 bases). Germline-derived CDR1 and CDR2 are SNHLY and FYNNEI. V was shortened by 5 bases and J by 3 bases, with 10 bases between the two germline ends. This CDR3 comprises 13 residues. CDR3 residues: CASSRTAYTEAFF. DNA for the CDR3: TGTGCCAGCAGTAGGACAGCCTACACTGAAGCTTTCTTT. The full variable domain, rest sourced from reference TRBV2 and TRBJ1-1, is EPEVTQTPSHQVTQMGQEVILRCVPISNHLYFYWYRQILGQKVEFLVSFYNNEISEKSEIFDDQFSVERPDGSNFTLKIRSTKLEDSAMYFCASSRTAYTEAFFGQGTRLTVV.

V usage is TRBV2 and J usage is TRBJ1-5; D perhaps matches TRBD1 (6 bases). The CDR3 totals 14 residues. Per the germline V gene, CDR1 is SNHLY and CDR2 is FYNNEI. Trimming stripped 5 bases from V and 5 bases from J, with 13 bases between. The CDR3 DNA sequence: TGTGCCAGCAGTTACAGGGTAGGGGATCAGCCCCAGCATTTT. The encoded protein is CASSYRVGDQPQHF.

This clone was picked up one time. This chain uses TRBV18 with TRBJ1-1, with a weak D call TRBD1 (6 bases). Germline V CDR1 and CDR2: KGHSH, LQKENI. The CDR3 runs to 14 residues. The V and J ends lost 1 base and 6 bases respectively, with 12 bases between them. CDR3 nucleotide sequence: TGTGCCAGCTCACCACTTAGGGGGTCGGCTGAAGCTTTCTTT. This translates into CASSPLRGSAEAFF.

The V call is TRBV27, the J call TRBJ1-2, with D perhaps matching TRBD1 (6 bases). The germline V and J ends were trimmed by 5 bases and 7 bases, with 17 bases remaining between them. In germline, CDR1 is MNHEY, CDR2 SMNVEV (reference sequence). CDR3 size: 14 residues. CDR3 DNA sequence: TGTGCCAGCAGTCCCTTCACAGGGCCCTCTGGCTACACCTTC. Protein sequence: CASSPFTGPSGYTF.